The next 9 T cell receptor beta chains were all read from a single sample in a study of shared clonotypes between healthy human individuals. Naive CD8 cells lacked CD45RO and underwent positive selection for CCR7, leaving out terminally differentiated effector memory CD45RA+ cells. Measured with immunoSEQ multiplex PCR; TCRdb has only the in-frame clones, and not every one. The sample holds approximately 600,000 clones, approximately 95% seen once. Sequencing was done on a sample of naive CD8+ T cells sorted from blood. All receptors come from a woman aged 25 to 45 in good health.

In the case of this clone: At one end, the junction sequence differs from germline, possibly due to a read error. This sequence joins TRBV6-5 and TRBJ1-5; TRBD1 matches 7 bases. The germline CDR1 and CDR2 sequences are MNHEY and SVGAGI. The length of the CDR3 is 13 residues. CDR3 protein: CASSRDSNQPQHF. The CDR3 DNA reads as TGTGCCAGCAGTCGGGACAGCAACCAGCCCCAGCATTTT.

V gene TRBV19 combines with J gene TRBJ1-5; 7 positions match TRBD1. After removal of 1 base from V and 3 bases from J, the junction contained 9 bases not matched to a gene. Germline CDR1 LNHDA, CDR2 SQIVND (reference sequence). The CDR3 has 17 residues. Here the CDR3 DNA reads TGTGCCAGTAGTATAGTGTTTGCAGGGGGTGACAATCAGCCCCAGCATTTT. Translation: CASSIVFAGGDNQPQHF.

The chain uses TRBV4-2 and TRBJ2-7; 8 nucleotides align to TRBD2. CDR3 length: 17 amino acids. The germline gives CDR1 LGHNA, CDR2 YNFKEQ. V lost 1 base, J lost 0 bases, and 8 bases stayed unmatched. The DNA of the CDR3 is TGTGCCAGCAGCCAAGGATCGCGGGAGGATATCTCCTACGAGCAGTACTTC. Protein sequence: CASSQGSREDISYEQYF.

The J gene is TRBJ2-1, the V gene TRBV28; TRBD1 aligns across 12 bases. Germline V CDR1 and CDR2: MDHEN, SYDVKM. This CDR3 comprises 15 residues. V lost 6 bases and J lost 8; bases outside the gene matches: 8. CDR3 nucleotides: TGTGCCAGCAGGTCCCCCGGGACAGGGGGCGATGAGCAGTTCTTC. Translated, it gives CASRSPGTGGDEQFF.

CDR3 in DNA: TGTGCCAGCAGCTTAGGTATCGGGCAGCAAACAACGCAGTATTTT. Encoded protein: CASSLGIGQQTTQYF. The rearrangement joins TRBV7-9 to TRBJ2-3; D not certain. V lost 1 base to trimming and J lost 9 bases, with 17 bases between them. CDR3 length equals 15 residues. CDR1 and CDR2 from the germline V gene are SEHNR and FQNEAQ (reference sequence).

The chain is built from TRBV19 and TRBJ2-2; D is uncertain. V lost 6 bases to trimming and J lost 6 bases, with 14 bases between them. Germline CDR1 reads LNHDA; CDR2 reads SQIVND (reference sequence). The CDR3 has 14 residues. CDR3: CASRARMGSGELFF. CDR3 DNA: TGTGCCAGTAGAGCCAGAATGGGGTCCGGGGAGCTGTTTTTT.

The gene calls are TRBV28 and TRBJ1-5; D not resolved. Germline V gives CDR1 MDHEN, CDR2 SYDVKM. The CDR3 covers 15 residues. The ends were cut back, 7 bases at V and 5 bases at J, with 18 bases in the middle. The CDR3 region is CASTSYSSRDQPQHF. DNA of the CDR3: TGTGCCAGCACTTCGTATAGCAGCCGGGATCAGCCCCAGCATTTT.

This clone has just one count. The V call is TRBV5-8, the J call TRBJ2-5; D uncertain. The J call may not be correct, given that the DNA end is closer to TRBJ2-7. The CDR3 length is 14 residues. The germline CDR1 and CDR2 sequences are SGHTS and YDEGEE. The CDR3, as DNA: TGTGCCAGCAGCTTGGTTTCTCAGCTCTACGAGCAGTACTTC. Amino acid sequence: CASSLVSQLYEQYF.

The rearrangement uses TRBV27 and TRBJ1-1; TRBD1 is a possible D gene (6 bases). V lost 10 bases to trimming and J lost 10 bases, with 16 bases between them. The CDR3 contains 11 residues. CDR1 is MNHEY and CDR2 is SMNVEV in the germline V gene (reference sequence). CDR3 coding DNA: TGTGCCACCTCAGGGGCCCTGGGAGCTTTCTTT. Translated: CATSGALGAFF.